This T cell receptor beta chain is from a study of shared clonotypes between healthy human individuals. Study overall: Ranging from 18 to 49 in age, donors were two women and a few men. Three plates were used per donor for CD4 naive, three for CD4 memory, two for CD8 naive and one for CD8 memory. Study results and limitations: Clonotype sharing among donors likely depends on sequencing depth.

Method: immunoSEQ multiplex PCR; TCRdb's copy keeps in-frame clones and lacks some. Found here are roughly 1 million clones, around 75% of them singletons; the top ten hold around 1.5%. The V gene's germline CDR1 is SNHLY and CDR2 FYNNEI. The V gene end was trimmed by 6 bases and the J gene end by 4 bases; junction bases not matched to a gene: 4. The CDR3 extends over 14 amino acids. A note on this clone: What it binds is not known.

Donors comprised healthy HIV-negative adults lacking recent acute infections or vaccinations. The sequenced material came from memory CD4+ T cells sorted from blood. Subset meaning: CD45RA-negative fraction. The gene calls are TRBV2 and TRBJ2-3; 10 bases fit TRBD2. This TCR was recovered from a young man in good health. CDR3 in amino acids: CASSWTSGADTQYF. The CDR3 nucleotides are TGTGCCAGCAGCTGGACTAGCGGCGCAGATACGCAGTATTTT. Full variable domain (rest looked up from reference TRBV2 and TRBJ2-3): EPEVTQTPSHQVTQMGQEVILRCVPISNHLYFYWYRQILGQKVEFLVSFYNNEISEKSEIFDDQFSVERPDGSNFTLKIRSTKLEDSAMYFCASSWTSGADTQYFGPGTRLTVL.